This T cell receptor (beta chain) was captured in a study of graft-versus-host responses after intestinal transplantation. For the study at large: Each recipient received a multivisceral, liver-intestinal, or isolated intestinal graft.

Clones were sequenced by immunoSEQ multiplex PCR, and TCRdb holds only the in-frame ones, with some missing. The sample includes over 100,000 clones, 85% to 95% of them seen just once. About this clone: The target antigen is unknown.

The study's findings and limits: Subjects displaying graft-donor T cell macrochimerism possessed elevated graft-versus-host to host-versus-graft clonal ratios inside allografts.

Per the germline V gene, CDR1 is MGHRA and CDR2 is YSYEKL. Trimming stripped 6 bases from V and 4 bases from J, with 12 bases between. The CDR3 consists of 14 residues. This clonotype was obtained from a human donor who was the organ donor for an intestinal transplant. Sequences were derived from unstimulated CD4+ T cells sorted from spleen or lymph node cells, sampled before transplant. V gene TRBV4-1 combines with J gene TRBJ2-2; D may be TRBD2 (5 bases). Written as DNA, the CDR3 is TGCGCCAGCAGATCACCGGGATCCACCGGGGAGCTGTTTTTT. It specifies CASRSPGSTGELFF.